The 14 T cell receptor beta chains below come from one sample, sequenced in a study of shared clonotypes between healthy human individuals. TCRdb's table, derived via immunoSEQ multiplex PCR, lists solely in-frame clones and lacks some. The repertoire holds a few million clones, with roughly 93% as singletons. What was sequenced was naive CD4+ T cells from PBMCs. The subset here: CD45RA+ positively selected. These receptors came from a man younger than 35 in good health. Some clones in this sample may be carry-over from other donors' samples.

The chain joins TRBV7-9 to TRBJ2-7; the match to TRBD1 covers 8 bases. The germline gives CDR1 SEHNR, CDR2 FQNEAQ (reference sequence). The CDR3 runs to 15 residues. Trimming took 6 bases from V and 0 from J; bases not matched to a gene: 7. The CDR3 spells CASRPRTGRSYEQYF. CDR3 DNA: TGTGCCAGCAGGCCTCGGACAGGGCGCTCCTACGAGCAGTACTTC.

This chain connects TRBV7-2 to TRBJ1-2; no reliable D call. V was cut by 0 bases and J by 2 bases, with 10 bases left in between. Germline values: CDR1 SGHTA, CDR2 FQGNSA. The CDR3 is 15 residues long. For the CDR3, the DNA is TGTGCCAGCAGCTTAGCCTCTTTACAGAACTATGGCTACACCTTC. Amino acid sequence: CASSLASLQNYGYTF. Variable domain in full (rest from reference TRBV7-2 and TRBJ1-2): GAGVSQSPSNKVTEKGKDVELRCDPISGHTALYWYRQSLGQGLEFLIYFQGNSAPDKSGLPSDRFSAERTGGSVSTLTIQRTQQEDSAVYLCASSLASLQNYGYTFGSGTRLTVV.

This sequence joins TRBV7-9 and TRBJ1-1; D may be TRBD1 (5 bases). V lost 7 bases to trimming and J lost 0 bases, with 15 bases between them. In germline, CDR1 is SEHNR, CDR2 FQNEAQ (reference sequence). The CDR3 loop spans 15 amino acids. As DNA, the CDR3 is TGTGCCAGCAACTCAGGGTGGAGCATGAACACTGAAGCTTTCTTT. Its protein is CASNSGWSMNTEAFF.

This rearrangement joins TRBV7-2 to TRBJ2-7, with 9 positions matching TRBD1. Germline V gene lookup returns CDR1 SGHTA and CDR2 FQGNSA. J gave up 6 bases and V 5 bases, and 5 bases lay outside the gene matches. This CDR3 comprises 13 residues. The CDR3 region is CASSDRGVGEQYF. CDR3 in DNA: TGTGCCAGCAGCGACAGGGGGGTTGGCGAGCAGTACTTC.

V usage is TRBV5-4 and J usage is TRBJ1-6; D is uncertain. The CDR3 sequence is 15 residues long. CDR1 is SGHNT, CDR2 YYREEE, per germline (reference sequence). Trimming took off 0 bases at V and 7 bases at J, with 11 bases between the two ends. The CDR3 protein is CASSLERGTNSPLHF. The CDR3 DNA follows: TGTGCCAGCAGCTTGGAACGGGGAACCAATTCACCCCTCCACTTT.

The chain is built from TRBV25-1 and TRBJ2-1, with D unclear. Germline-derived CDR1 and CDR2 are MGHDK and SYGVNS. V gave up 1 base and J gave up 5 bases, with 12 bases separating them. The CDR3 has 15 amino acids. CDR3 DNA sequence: TGTGCCAGCAGTGAATTAGGCGGAGAAAACAATGAGCAGTTCTTC. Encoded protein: CASSELGGENNEQFF.

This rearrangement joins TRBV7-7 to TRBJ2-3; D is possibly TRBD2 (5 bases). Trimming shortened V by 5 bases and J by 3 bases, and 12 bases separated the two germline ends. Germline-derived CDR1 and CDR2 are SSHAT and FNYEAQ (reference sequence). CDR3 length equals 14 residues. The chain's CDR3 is CASSPTTQTDTQYF. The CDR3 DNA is TGTGCCAGCAGCCCGACTACTCAGACAGATACGCAGTATTTT.

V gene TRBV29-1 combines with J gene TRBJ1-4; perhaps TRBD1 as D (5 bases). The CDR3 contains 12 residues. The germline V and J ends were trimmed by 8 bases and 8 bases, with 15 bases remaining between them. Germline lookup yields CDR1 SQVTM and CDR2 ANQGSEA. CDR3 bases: TGCAGCCCGAGGGGCGATGGCGAAAAACTGTTTTTT. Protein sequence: CSPRGDGEKLFF.

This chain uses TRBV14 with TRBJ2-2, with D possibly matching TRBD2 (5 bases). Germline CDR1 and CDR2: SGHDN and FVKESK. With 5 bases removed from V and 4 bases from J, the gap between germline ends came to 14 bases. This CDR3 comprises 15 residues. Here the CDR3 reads CASSTRWAGTGELFF. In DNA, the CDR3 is TGTGCCAGCAGCACTAGATGGGCAGGCACCGGGGAGCTGTTTTTT.

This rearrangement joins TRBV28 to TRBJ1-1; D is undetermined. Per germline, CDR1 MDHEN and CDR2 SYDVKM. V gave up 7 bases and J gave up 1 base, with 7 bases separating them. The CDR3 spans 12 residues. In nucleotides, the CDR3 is TGTGCCAGCATAGGAGCGAACACTGAAGCTTTCTTT. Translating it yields CASIGANTEAFF.

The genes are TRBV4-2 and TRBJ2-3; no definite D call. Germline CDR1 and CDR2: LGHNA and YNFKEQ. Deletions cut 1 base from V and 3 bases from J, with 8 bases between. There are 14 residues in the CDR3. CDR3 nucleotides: TGTGCCAGCAGCCAAGTGGGCGGTACAGATACGCAGTATTTT. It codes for CASSQVGGTDTQYF.

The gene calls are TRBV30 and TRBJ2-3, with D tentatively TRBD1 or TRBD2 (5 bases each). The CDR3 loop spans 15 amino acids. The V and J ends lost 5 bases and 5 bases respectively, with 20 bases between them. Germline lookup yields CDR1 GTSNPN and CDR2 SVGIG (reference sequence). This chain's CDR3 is CAWVTRDPLQDTQYF. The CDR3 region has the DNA TGTGCCTGGGTGACCCGGGACCCACTGCAAGATACGCAGTATTTT.

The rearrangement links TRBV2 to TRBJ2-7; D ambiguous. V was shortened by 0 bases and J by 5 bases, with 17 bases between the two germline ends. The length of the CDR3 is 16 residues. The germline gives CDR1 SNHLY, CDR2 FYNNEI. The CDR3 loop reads CASSEAQVLLLNEQYF. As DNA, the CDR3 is TGTGCCAGCAGTGAAGCGCAGGTACTCCTCTTGAACGAGCAGTACTTC.

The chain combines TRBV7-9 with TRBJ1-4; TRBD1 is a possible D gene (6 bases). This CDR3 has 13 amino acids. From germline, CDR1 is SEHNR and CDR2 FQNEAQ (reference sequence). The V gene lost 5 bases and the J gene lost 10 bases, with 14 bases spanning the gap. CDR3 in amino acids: CASSTPGHGKLFF. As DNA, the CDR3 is TGTGCCAGCAGCACTCCGGGACACGGAAAACTGTTTTTT. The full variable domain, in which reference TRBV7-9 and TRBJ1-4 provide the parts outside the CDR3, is DTGVSQNPRHKITKRGQNVTFRCDPISEHNRLYWYRQTLGQGPEFLTYFQNEAQLEKSRLLSDRFSAERPKGSFSTLEIQRTEQGDSAMYLCASSTPGHGKLFFGSGTQLSVL.